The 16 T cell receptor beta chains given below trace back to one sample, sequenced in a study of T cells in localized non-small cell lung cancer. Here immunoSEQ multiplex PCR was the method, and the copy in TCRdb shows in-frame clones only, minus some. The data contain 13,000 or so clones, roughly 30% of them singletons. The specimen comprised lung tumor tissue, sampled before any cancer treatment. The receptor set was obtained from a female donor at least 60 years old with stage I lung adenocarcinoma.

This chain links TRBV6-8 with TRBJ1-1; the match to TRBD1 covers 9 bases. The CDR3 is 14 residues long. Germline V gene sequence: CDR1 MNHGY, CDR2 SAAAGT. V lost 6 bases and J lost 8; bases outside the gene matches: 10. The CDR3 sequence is CASSSTNRGREAFF. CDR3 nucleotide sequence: TGTGCCAGCAGCTCTACCAACAGGGGGCGCGAAGCTTTCTTT.

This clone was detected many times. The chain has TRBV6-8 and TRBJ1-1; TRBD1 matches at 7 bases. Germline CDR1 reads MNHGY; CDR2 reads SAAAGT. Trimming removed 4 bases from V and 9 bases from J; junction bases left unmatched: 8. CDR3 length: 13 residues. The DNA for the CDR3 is TGTGCCAGCAGTTTAGGCAGGGGGTCAAAAGCTTTCTTT. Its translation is CASSLGRGSKAFF.

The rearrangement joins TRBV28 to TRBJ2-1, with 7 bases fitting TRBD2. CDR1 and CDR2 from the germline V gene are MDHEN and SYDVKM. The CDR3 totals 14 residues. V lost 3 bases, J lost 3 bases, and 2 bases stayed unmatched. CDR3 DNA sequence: TGTGCCAGCAGTTTCGGGGACTACTACAATGAGCAGTTCTTC. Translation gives CASSFGDYYNEQFF.

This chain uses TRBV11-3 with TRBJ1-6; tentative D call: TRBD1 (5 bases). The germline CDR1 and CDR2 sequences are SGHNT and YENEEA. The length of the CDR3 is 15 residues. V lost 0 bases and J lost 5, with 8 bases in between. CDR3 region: CASSLEGLDNSPLHF. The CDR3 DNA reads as TGTGCCAGCAGCTTAGAGGGACTGGATAATTCACCCCTCCACTTT.

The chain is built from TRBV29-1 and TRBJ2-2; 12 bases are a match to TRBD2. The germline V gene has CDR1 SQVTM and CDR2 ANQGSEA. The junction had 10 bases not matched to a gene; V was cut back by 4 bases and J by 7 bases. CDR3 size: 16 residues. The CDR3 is CSVARASGGAGGELFF. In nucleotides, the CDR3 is TGCAGCGTTGCCCGGGCTAGCGGGGGGGCCGGCGGGGAGCTGTTTTTT.

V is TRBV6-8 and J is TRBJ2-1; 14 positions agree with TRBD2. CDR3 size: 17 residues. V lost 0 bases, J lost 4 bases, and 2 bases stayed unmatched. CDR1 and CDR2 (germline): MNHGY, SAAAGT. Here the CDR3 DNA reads TGTGCCAGCAGTTACTCGGGACTAGCGGGAGCATACAATGAGCAGTTCTTC. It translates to CASSYSGLAGAYNEQFF.

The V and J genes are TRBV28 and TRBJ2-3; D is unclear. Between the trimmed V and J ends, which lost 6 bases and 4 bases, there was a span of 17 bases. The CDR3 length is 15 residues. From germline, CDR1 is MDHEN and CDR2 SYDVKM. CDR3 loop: CASRLTPQRPDTQYF. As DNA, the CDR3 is TGTGCCAGCAGGTTGACGCCCCAGCGTCCAGATACGCAGTATTTT.

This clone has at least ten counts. CDR3 bases: TGTGCCAGCAGCTGGCCCGGGGGGGGGCCCTGGGCGGGGACAGATACGCAGTATTTT. Translated: CASSWPGGGPWAGTDTQYF. The J gene is TRBJ2-3, the V gene TRBV7-6; TRBD2 matches 8 bases. There are 19 residues in the CDR3. Germline V gene lookup returns CDR1 SGHVS and CDR2 FNYEAQ. The V and J ends lost 4 bases and 3 bases, in that order; junction bases with no gene match: 18.

In nucleotides, the CDR3 is TGTGCCAGTAGCAGTCCGGGTCCTAATCAGCCCCAGCATTTT. This translates into CASSSPGPNQPQHF. The chain is built from TRBV19 and TRBJ1-5, with unresolved D. CDR3 size: 14 residues. CDR1 and CDR2 from the germline V gene are LNHDA and SQIVND (reference sequence). V shed 6 bases and J shed 4 bases, with 13 bases lying between them.

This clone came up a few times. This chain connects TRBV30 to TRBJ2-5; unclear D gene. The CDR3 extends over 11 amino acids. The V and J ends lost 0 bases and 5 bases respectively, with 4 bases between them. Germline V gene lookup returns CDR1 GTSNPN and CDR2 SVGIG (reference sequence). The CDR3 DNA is TGTGCCTGGAGTGTAGGTGAGACCCAGTACTTC. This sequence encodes CAWSVGETQYF.

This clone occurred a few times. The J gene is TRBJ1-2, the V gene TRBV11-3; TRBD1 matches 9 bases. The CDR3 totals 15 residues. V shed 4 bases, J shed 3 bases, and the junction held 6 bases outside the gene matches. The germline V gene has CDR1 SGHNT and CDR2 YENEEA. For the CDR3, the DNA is TGTGCCAGCAGCTCGCGGACAGGGGAATACTATGGCTACACCTTC. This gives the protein CASSSRTGEYYGYTF.

The CDR3 nucleotides are TGTGCCAGTTTAAAACAGGGTTGGACTGAAGCTTTCTTT. The encoded protein is CASLKQGWTEAFF. This sequence joins TRBV6-8 and TRBJ1-1; TRBD1 might be the D (6 bases). The V gene lost 9 bases and the J gene lost 5 bases, with 16 bases spanning the gap. CDR1 is MNHGY and CDR2 is SAAAGT in the germline V gene. The CDR3 has 13 residues.

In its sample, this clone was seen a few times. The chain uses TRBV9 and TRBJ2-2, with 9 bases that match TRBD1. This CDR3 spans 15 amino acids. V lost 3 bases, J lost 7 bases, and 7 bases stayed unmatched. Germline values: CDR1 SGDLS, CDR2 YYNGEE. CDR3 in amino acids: CASSAQGADVGELFF. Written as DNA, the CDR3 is TGTGCCAGCAGCGCACAGGGGGCGGATGTCGGGGAGCTGTTTTTT. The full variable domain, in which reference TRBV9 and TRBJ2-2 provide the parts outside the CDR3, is DSGVTQTPKHLITATGQRVTLRCSPRSGDLSVYWYQQSLDQGLQFLIQYYNGEERAKGNILERFSAQQFPDLHSELNLSSLELGDSALYFCASSAQGADVGELFFGEGSRLTVL.

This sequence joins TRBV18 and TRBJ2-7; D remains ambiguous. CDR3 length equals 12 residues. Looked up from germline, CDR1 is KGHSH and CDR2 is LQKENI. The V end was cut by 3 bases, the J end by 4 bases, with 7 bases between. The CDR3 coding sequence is TGTGCCAGCTCACCTGGATATTACGAGCAGTACTTC. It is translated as CASSPGYYEQYF.

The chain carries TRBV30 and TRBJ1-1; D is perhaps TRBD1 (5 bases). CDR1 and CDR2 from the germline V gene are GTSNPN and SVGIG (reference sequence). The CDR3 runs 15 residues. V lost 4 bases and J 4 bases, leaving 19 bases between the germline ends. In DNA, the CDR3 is TGTGCCTGGAATCCCCGCAGCTCCGGGGGCACTGAAGCTTTCTTT. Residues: CAWNPRSSGGTEAFF.

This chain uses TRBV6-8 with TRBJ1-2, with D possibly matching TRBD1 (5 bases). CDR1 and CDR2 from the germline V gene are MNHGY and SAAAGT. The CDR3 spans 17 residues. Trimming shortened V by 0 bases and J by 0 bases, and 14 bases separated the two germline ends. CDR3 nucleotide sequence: TGTGCCAGCAGTTACTCGACGATCAAGACAGCTAACTATGGCTACACCTTC. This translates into CASSYSTIKTANYGYTF.